This T cell receptor (beta chain) was profiled in a study of shared clonotypes between healthy human individuals. Findings and caveats of the study: Among donors, the sharing of clonotypes was expected to be influenced by sequencing depth. A handful of donors held roughly 5% of naive CD4 clonotypes in common.

This CDR3 has 12 residues. Trimming pared 0 bases from V and 7 bases from J, leaving 4 bases between. Germline-derived CDR1 and CDR2 are SGHKS and YYEKEE (reference sequence). It was 200 to 250 ng DNA, 31,000 or so T cell genomes, that sorted-subset replicate PCRs used. Repertoires were generated with immunoSEQ multiplex PCR, while TCRdb's copy carries only in-frame clones and drops some. The sample lists around 2.5 million clones, 93% occurring once. Partitioning of CD4+ cells yielded a CD45RA+ naive subset and a CD45RA-negative memory subset. To note about this clone: Its specificity is not known.

This receptor was obtained from a man between 18 and 35 years old in good health. Some clones in this sample may be carry-over from other donors' samples. The sample comprised naive CD4+ T cells from PBMCs. The sample's subset: CD45RA+ positively selected. This sequence joins TRBV5-5 and TRBJ2-2; no clear D gene. This chain's CDR3 is CASSLVSGELFF. The CDR3 DNA reads as TGTGCCAGCAGCTTGGTTAGCGGGGAGCTGTTTTTT. Based on the CDR3 plus reference TRBV5-5 and TRBJ2-2, the full variable domain is DAGVTQSPTHLIKTRGQQVTLRCSPISGHKSVSWYQQVLGQGPQFIFQYYEKEERGRGNFPDRFSARQFPNYSSELNVNALLLGDSALYLCASSLVSGELFFGEGSRLTVL.